These 5 T cell receptor beta chains share one sample of origin, sequenced in a study of cytomegalovirus exposure and HLA in healthy donors. The PCR was carried out with 60 Vbeta primers and 13 Jbeta primers. Clones were read by immunoSEQ multiplex PCR, and TCRdb kept only the in-frame ones, dropping some. The sample has roughly 100,000 clones, over 60% seen once. Material: PBMCs. These TCRs come from a female donor in good health and CMV-seropositive.

V usage is TRBV18 and J usage is TRBJ2-6, with 12 bases lining up with TRBD2. The ends lost 5 bases at V and 0 bases at J; junction bases unmatched: 2. The CDR3 loop spans 17 amino acids. Germline loops: CDR1 KGHSH, CDR2 LQKENI. In nucleotides, the CDR3 is TGTGCCAGCTCAAGGACTAGCGGGACCTCTGGGGCCAACGTCCTGACTTTC. Amino acids: CASSRTSGTSGANVLTF.

The V call is TRBV9, the J call TRBJ2-2; D ambiguous. Germline V gene lookup returns CDR1 SGDLS and CDR2 YYNGEE. The ends were cut back, 4 bases at V and 3 bases at J, with 7 bases in the middle. The CDR3 runs to 13 residues. The CDR3 loop reads CASSLSYTGELFF. The CDR3 DNA reads TGTGCCAGCAGCCTTTCTTACACCGGGGAGCTGTTTTTT. Supplemented by reference TRBV9 and TRBJ2-2, the full variable domain reads DSGVTQTPKHLITATGQRVTLRCSPRSGDLSVYWYQQSLDQGLQFLIQYYNGEERAKGNILERFSAQQFPDLHSELNLSSLELGDSALYFCASSLSYTGELFFGEGSRLTVL.

The chain has TRBV6-5 and TRBJ2-2; 9 positions match TRBD2. Trimming removed 5 bases from V and 4 bases from J; junction bases left unmatched: 5. The CDR3 sequence is 15 residues long. Germline V lookup: CDR1 MNHEY, CDR2 SVGAGI. The CDR3 sequence: CASSREREVTGELFF. The CDR3 DNA reads TGTGCCAGCAGTCGGGAGCGGGAGGTCACCGGGGAGCTGTTTTTT.

Here the CDR3 DNA reads TGTGCCAGCAGTTTGAAGAGGCAAACCCAGTACTTC. This codes for CASSLKRQTQYF. The chain couples TRBV28 to TRBJ2-5; D call uncertain. V lost 3 bases and J lost 8, with 10 bases in between. The germline V gene encodes CDR1 MDHEN and CDR2 SYDVKM. This CDR3 is 12 amino acids long.

The chain joins TRBV30 to TRBJ2-5; D call uncertain. CDR1 is GTSNPN, CDR2 SVGIG, per germline (reference sequence). This CDR3 has 11 residues. Trimming cost V 8 bases and J 5 bases, with 12 bases left between them. The CDR3 protein is CATGVYETQYF. The CDR3 region has the DNA TGTGCCACTGGAGTCTACGAGACCCAGTACTTC.